These 19 T cell receptor beta chains originate from one sample sequenced in a study of cytomegalovirus exposure and HLA in healthy donors. PCR employed 60 Vbeta and 13 Jbeta primers. Produced via immunoSEQ multiplex PCR; TCRdb's table is partial and in-frame only. Here the sample spans 110,000 to 150,000 clones, 65% to 80% being singletons. The sequenced sample was PBMCs. Receptors originate from a male donor in good health and CMV-seronegative.

This chain connects TRBV5-1 to TRBJ1-2; D not resolved. This CDR3 is built from 13 residues. Trimming cost V 4 bases and J 5 bases, with 12 bases left between them. Germline V CDR1 and CDR2: SGHRS, YFSETQ. Written as DNA, the CDR3 is TGCGCCAGCAGCCAAGTGGAGGGATATGGCTACACCTTC. This encodes CASSQVEGYGYTF. Combining the CDR3 with reference TRBV5-1 and TRBJ1-2 gives the whole variable domain KAGVTQTPRYLIKTRGQQVTLSCSPISGHRSVSWYQQTPGQGLQFLFEYFSETQRNKGNFPGRFSGRQFSNSRSEMNVSTLELGDSALYLCASSQVEGYGYTFGSGTRLTVV.

This chain connects TRBV15 to TRBJ2-5, with D possibly TRBD1 on 5 matching bases. V gave up 5 bases and J gave up 4 bases, with 14 bases separating them. CDR3 length: 14 residues. Per the germline V gene, CDR1 is LNHNV and CDR2 is YYDKDF (reference sequence). The CDR3 loop reads CATSGDSLAETQYF. CDR3 nucleotides: TGTGCCACCAGCGGCGACAGTTTAGCAGAGACCCAGTACTTC.

The gene calls are TRBV6-5 and TRBJ1-2; 7 nucleotides line up with TRBD1. From germline, CDR1 is MNHEY and CDR2 SVGAGI. Germline trimming cut 4 bases from V and 12 bases from J; bases unmatched to any gene: 5. The CDR3 runs to 11 residues. CDR3 region: CASSSGTADTF. CDR3 nucleotides: TGTGCCAGCAGTTCCGGGACAGCTGACACCTTC.

With regard to this clone: An end of the junction differs from the germline gene, which may be a read error. V and J are TRBV19 and TRBJ1-1, with a weak D call TRBD1 (5 bases). Germline CDR1 LNHDA, CDR2 SQIVND (reference sequence). CDR3 length equals 13 residues. CDR3 protein: CDSSEQVNTEAFF. CDR3 coding DNA: TGTGACAGTAGCGAACAGGTGAACACTGAAGCTTTCTTT.

This sequence joins TRBV7-8 and TRBJ2-1; 9 nucleotides line up with TRBD2. The length of the CDR3 is 14 residues. From germline, CDR1 is SGHVS and CDR2 FQNEAQ. J lost 8 bases, V lost 5 bases, and 7 bases had no gene match. CDR3 nucleotide sequence: TGTGCCAGCAGCCCCACTCGGACTAGCGATGAGCAGTTCTTC. This codes for CASSPTRTSDEQFF.

This clone showed up just once. V is TRBV6-5 and J is TRBJ1-1; TRBD1 agrees at 7 bases. Germline V gene sequence: CDR1 MNHEY, CDR2 SVGAGI. The CDR3 loop spans 16 amino acids. V gave up 1 base and J gave up 0 bases; unmatched junction bases: 5. The CDR3 sequence is CASSYYMTGMNTEAFF. CDR3 coding DNA: TGTGCCAGCAGTTACTACATGACAGGGATGAACACTGAAGCTTTCTTT.

This clone was counted a few times. This sequence joins TRBV9 and TRBJ2-3; D is undetermined. V was pared by 2 bases and J by 7 bases, with 8 bases between. This CDR3 is built from 12 residues. Germline assignment: CDR1 SGDLS and CDR2 YYNGEE. DNA for the CDR3: TGTGCCAGCAGCGTCGGCGGTTATACGCAGTATTTT. Its translation is CASSVGGYTQYF.

This clone was counted a few times. The V call is TRBV11-2, the J call TRBJ1-1; a weak D match, TRBD1 (5 bases). The ends were cut back, 5 bases at V and 10 bases at J, with 11 bases in the middle. The CDR3 consists of 11 residues. The germline gives CDR1 SGHAT, CDR2 FQNNGV. The CDR3 sequence is CASSPTGGAFF. The CDR3 bases are TGTGCCAGCAGCCCTACCGGGGGAGCTTTCTTT.

The chain combines TRBV15 with TRBJ2-3; weak D call: TRBD2 (6 bases). The CDR3 totals 16 residues. Germline loops: CDR1 LNHNV, CDR2 YYDKDF (reference sequence). Trimming cost V 1 base and J 1 base, with 12 bases left between them. CDR3 sequence: CATSRGRPGGTDTQYF. For the CDR3, the DNA is TGTGCCACCAGCAGAGGTAGGCCGGGGGGCACAGATACGCAGTATTTT.

The rearrangement joins TRBV14 to TRBJ1-6; TRBD1 matches at 10 bases. Looked up from germline, CDR1 is SGHDN and CDR2 is FVKESK. This CDR3 comprises 16 residues. Trimming at V came to 0 bases and at J to 8 bases, leaving 4 bases not matched to a gene. The CDR3 DNA reads TGTGCCAGCAGCCAAGATTATGGGACAGGGGATTCACCCCTCCACTTT. It codes for CASSQDYGTGDSPLHF.

The chain is built from TRBV6-1 and TRBJ2-5, with 7 bases matching TRBD2. Germline V gives CDR1 MNHNS, CDR2 SASEGT. J gave up 4 bases and V 1 base, and 9 bases lay outside the gene matches. The CDR3 covers 16 residues. Here the CDR3 reads CASSEVFIWGGETQYF. In DNA form, the CDR3 reads TGTGCCAGCAGTGAAGTGTTCATTTGGGGGGGAGAGACCCAGTACTTC.

A note on this clone: One end of the junction is discordant with germline, which a read error may explain. V is TRBV29-1 and J is TRBJ2-1; TRBD1 matches 8 bases. Germline V lookup: CDR1 SQVTM, CDR2 ANQGSEA. The CDR3 is made up of 10 amino acids. This CDR3 is CSAIDRGQVF. Written as DNA, the CDR3 is TGCAGCGCTATAGACAGGGGCCAGGTCTTC.

This clone was counted a single time. V gene TRBV4-1 combines with J gene TRBJ1-1, with no clear D. Germline V gene data show CDR1 as MGHRA and CDR2 as YSYEKL. This CDR3 comprises 13 residues. V was clipped by 0 bases and J by 11 bases, with 13 bases between them. Here the CDR3 DNA reads TGCGCCAGCAGCCAAGATCGAGGGAGTGAGGCTTTCTTT. Encoded protein: CASSQDRGSEAFF.

The V gene is TRBV5-1, the J gene TRBJ1-2, with a weak D call TRBD1 (6 bases). The CDR3 length is 14 residues. V was trimmed by 4 bases and J by 1 base, leaving 11 bases between them. Germline V CDR1 and CDR2: SGHRS, YFSETQ. The CDR3 protein is CASSEGQINYGYTF. CDR3 DNA sequence: TGCGCCAGCAGCGAGGGACAAATTAACTATGGCTACACCTTC.

The V and J genes are TRBV4-3 and TRBJ2-1; 8 nucleotides align to TRBD2. CDR3 length: 16 amino acids. V lost 1 base and J lost 2; bases outside the gene matches: 4. Germline-derived CDR1 and CDR2 are LGHNA and YSLEER. The CDR3 DNA reads TGCGCCAGCAGCCAAGCCACAGCGGGGGCCTACAATGAGCAGTTCTTC. This gives the protein CASSQATAGAYNEQFF.

The genes are TRBV20-1 and TRBJ2-7; the D gene is possibly TRBD2 (5 bases). Germline CDR1 reads DFQATT; CDR2 reads SNEGSKA (reference sequence). This CDR3 has 11 residues. V lost 1 base and J 7 bases, leaving 8 bases between the germline ends. CDR3 in DNA: TGCAGTGCTAGAGTAGAGGGAGAGCAGTACTTC. This encodes CSARVEGEQYF.

The chain joins TRBV2 to TRBJ2-1, with TRBD2 matching 10 bases. CDR3 length: 19 residues. Per the germline V gene, CDR1 is SNHLY and CDR2 is FYNNEI. Trimming took 6 bases from V and 1 from J; bases not matched to a gene: 15. The CDR3 here is CASSDPGTSGTLSYNEQFF. CDR3 nucleotides: TGTGCCAGCAGCGATCCGGGAACTAGCGGGACCCTATCCTACAATGAGCAGTTCTTC.

This clone came up a few times. The V and J genes are TRBV9 and TRBJ2-2; possibly TRBD2 for D (6 bases). This CDR3 is built from 14 residues. Trimming left V 4 bases short and J 1 base short, with 8 bases between. Germline values: CDR1 SGDLS, CDR2 YYNGEE. This chain's CDR3 is CASSLGLNTGELFF. CDR3 in DNA: TGTGCCAGCAGCTTGGGACTGAACACCGGGGAGCTGTTTTTT.

This clone was observed a single time. This chain links TRBV5-4 with TRBJ1-1, with TRBD1 matching over 8 bases. With 4 bases clipped from V and 3 bases from J, the junction kept 5 bases outside the gene matches. CDR1 and CDR2 (germline): SGHNT, YYREEE (reference sequence). The CDR3 consists of 14 residues. In nucleotides, the CDR3 is TGTGCCAGCAGCCTCAGGACAGGGTACACTGAAGCTTTCTTT. Protein product: CASSLRTGYTEAFF. Full variable domain (rest looked up from reference TRBV5-4 and TRBJ1-1): ETGVTQSPTHLIKTRGQQVTLRCSSQSGHNTVSWYQQALGQGPQFIFQYYREEENGRGNFPPRFSGLQFPNYSSELNVNALELDDSALYLCASSLRTGYTEAFFGQGTRLTVV.